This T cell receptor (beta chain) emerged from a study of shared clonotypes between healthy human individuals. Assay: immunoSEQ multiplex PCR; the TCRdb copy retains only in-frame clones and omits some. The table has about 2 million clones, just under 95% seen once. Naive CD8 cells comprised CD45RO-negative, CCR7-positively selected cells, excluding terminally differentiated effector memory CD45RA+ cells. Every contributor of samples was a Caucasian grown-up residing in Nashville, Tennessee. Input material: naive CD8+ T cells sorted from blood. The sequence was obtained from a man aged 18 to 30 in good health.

CDR3: CASSVSRVNEQFF. The CDR3 DNA reads as TGTGCCAGCAGTGTTTCCAGGGTCAATGAGCAGTTCTTC. The V call is TRBV2, the J call TRBJ2-1; D is possibly TRBD1 (5 bases). V gave up 4 bases and J gave up 6 bases, with 10 bases separating them. Germline loops: CDR1 SNHLY, CDR2 FYNNEI. This CDR3 region has 13 residues.